This is a list of T cell receptor beta chains from one sample in a study of early T cells in non-severe SARS-CoV-2 infection. TCRdb analysed the 5' RACE reads with MiXCR anew, one entry per CDR3 protein. The data show 40,000 or so distinct CDR3 sequences, approximately 10% seen once. Specimen: whole blood. Receptors were obtained from an adult who was a healthcare worker with PCR-confirmed SARS-CoV-2 infection or an uninfected control (not recorded which). Each CDR3 is given with its conserved first and last residue. D genes are given only for firm matches. Rows may omit the clone size; those that give it use once, few, many or a size class.

D gene	V gene	clone size	J gene	CDR3 DNA	CDR3 protein
TRBD2	TRBV7-8	-	TRBJ2-1	TGTGCCAGCAGCTTGGGGGCTAGCGGGAGGGAGAATGAGCAGTTCTTC	CASSLGASGRENEQFF
-	TRBV18	few	TRBJ2-2	TGTGCCAGCTCACCACCGTTCGGGAGAAACACCGGGGAGCTGTTTTTT	CASSPPFGRNTGELFF
-	TRBV20-1	-	TRBJ2-3	TGCAGTGCTGACATTGCCTCCATATCCACAGATACGCAGTATTTT	CSADIASISTDTQYF
-	TRBV29-1	-	TRBJ2-1	TGCAGCGTTACAGGGAGCTCCTACAATGAGCAGTTCTTC	CSVTGSSYNEQFF
TRBD2	TRBV14	many	TRBJ2-2	TGTGCCAGCAGCCAAGAAGGCGGGGAGGGGACCACCGGGGAGCTGTTTTTT	CASSQEGGEGTTGELFF
-	TRBV6-2/TRBV6-3	-	TRBJ2-1	TGTGCCAGCAGTTATCCGATGCGAGCTAGCAATGAGCAGTTCTTC	CASSYPMRASNEQFF
-	TRBV6-2/TRBV6-3	many	TRBJ2-1	TGTGCCAGCAGAGACCCCAGCGACTGGGACAATGAGCAGTTCTTC	CASRDPSDWDNEQFF
-	TRBV5-1	many	TRBJ2-6	TGCGCCAGCAGCTTGAACGCTGCCGGGGCCAACGTCCTGACTTTC	CASSLNAAGANVLTF
-	TRBV10-3	many	TRBJ2-3	TGTGCCATCATGAGGGACTCCACAGATACGCAGTATTTT	CAIMRDSTDTQYF
-	TRBV29-1	-	TRBJ2-1	TGCAGCGCCGGGGGAGTTACGGACAATGAGCAGTTCTTC	CSAGGVTDNEQFF
-	TRBV3-1	-	TRBJ1-1	TGTGCCAGCAGCCAGAGTCATTGGGGGACTGAAGCTTTCTTT	CASSQSHWGTEAFF
-	TRBV24-1	-	TRBJ2-5	TGTGCCACCAGTGAAGTCGGGGTAGTAGAGACCCAGTACTTC	CATSEVGVVETQYF
-	TRBV23-1	many	TRBJ2-2	TGCGCCAGCAGTCAAAAAAACAGGGCTTTCGGGGAGCTGTTTTTT	CASSQKNRAFGELFF
TRBD1	TRBV9	-	TRBJ1-6	TGTGCCAGCAGCGCACAGGGGGCCCGTTCACCCCTCCACTTT	CASSAQGARSPLHF
TRBD2	TRBV12-3/TRBV12-4	many	TRBJ2-3	TGTGCCAGCAGTTTAAGCGGGAGGAGTCTCACAGATACGCAGTATTTT	CASSLSGRSLTDTQYF
TRBD1	TRBV10-2	many	TRBJ2-1	TGCGCCAGCAGTGAACAGGGGCGAAATGAGCAGTTCTTC	CASSEQGRNEQFF
TRBD1	TRBV5-5	-	TRBJ1-1	TGTGCCAGCAGCTTGGTGGGACAGGGATCTATGAACACTGAAGCTTTCTTT	CASSLVGQGSMNTEAFF
TRBD1	TRBV27	many	TRBJ1-3	TGTGCCAGCAGTTTAACAGGGGATCATGGAAACACCATATATTTT	CASSLTGDHGNTIYF
-	TRBV4-3	-	TRBJ1-1	TGCGCCAGCAGCCAAGATCCGGGGGTTGGTGAAGCTTTCTTT	CASSQDPGVGEAFF
-	TRBV20-1	few	TRBJ2-3	TGCAGTGCTAGCAGTTCAGCTGGAAGCACAGATACGCAGTATTTT	CSASSSAGSTDTQYF
-	TRBV6-2/TRBV6-3	many	TRBJ2-7	TGTGCCAGCAGCCTCCTTTCAGCAGGGGCCTACGAGCAGTACTTC	CASSLLSAGAYEQYF
-	TRBV2	-	TRBJ2-7	TGTGCCAGCAGGGGGGGGCTACCCTCCTACGAGCAGTACTTC	CASRGGLPSYEQYF
-	TRBV12-3/TRBV12-4	many	TRBJ2-3	TGTGCCAGCAGTTTCGGCGATACGCAGTATTTT	CASSFGDTQYF
-	TRBV29-1	few	TRBJ1-5	TGCAGCGTTGCCGAAGGGACGACCGATAGCAATCAGCCCCAGCATTTT	CSVAEGTTDSNQPQHF
-	TRBV20-1	once	TRBJ1-1	TGCAGTGCCCAAGACAGAGTGAACACTGAAGCTTTCTTT	CSAQDRVNTEAFF
TRBD1	TRBV28	many	TRBJ1-1	TGTGCCAGCAGTTCCCCCTTTGAGGGGGCAGGGCAAGCTTTCTTT	CASSSPFEGAGQAFF
TRBD2	TRBV29-1	few	TRBJ2-5	TGCAGCGTTGGGACTAGCGGGAGGGGAGAGACCCAGTACTTC	CSVGTSGRGETQYF
-	TRBV6-5	-	TRBJ2-7	TGTGCCAGCGCCGGGACCCGTTCCTACGAGCAGTACTTC	CASAGTRSYEQYF
-	TRBV3-1	many	TRBJ1-2	TGTGCCAGCAGCCAAGATAATGCAGGGAACTATGGCTACACCTTC	CASSQDNAGNYGYTF
TRBD2	TRBV24-1	many	TRBJ2-2	TGTGCCACCAGTGATTTCTCGAAGGGACTATCCTCATCCGGGGAGCTGTTTTTT	CATSDFSKGLSSSGELFF
-	TRBV6-2/TRBV6-3	-	TRBJ2-5	TGTGCCAGCAGTTACACAGGGCTGAAGACCCAGTACTTC	CASSYTGLKTQYF
-	TRBV30	few	TRBJ2-3	TGTGCCTGGAGTCCTCTGGCTAGTGCGGCGCAGTATTTT	CAWSPLASAAQYF
-	TRBV5-1	many	TRBJ2-1	TGCGCCAGCAGCTACTCCGGGACCATCAATGAGCAGTTCTTC	CASSYSGTINEQFF